The 24 T cell receptor beta chains reported below all come from one sample, sequenced in a study of patients and donors after allogeneic stem cell transplantation. TCRdb re-analysed the RT-PCR reads in MiXCR, keeping a single row per CDR3 protein. Counted here are about 160,000 distinct CDR3 sequences, 20% to 25% occurring once; the ten biggest clones make up roughly 25%. Material for sequencing was blood, either unsorted or a sorted T cell fraction (not recorded which). Source of these receptors: a human donor who was either an allogeneic HSCT recipient or a stem cell or donor lymphocyte infusion donor (not recorded which). It is not recorded whose cells these are; they may come from a transplant donor.

This chain joins TRBV13 and TRBJ2-4; TRBD1 agrees at 8 bases. The germline CDR1 and CDR2 sequences are PRHDT and FYEKMQ (reference sequence). Trimming cost V 4 bases and J 3 bases; bases outside gene matches: 20. The CDR3 has 20 amino acids. DNA for the CDR3: TGTGCCAGCAGCTCCAGTAGTTTGAAAGGACAGGGTCTAGGCAAAAACATTCAGTACTTC. The encoded protein is CASSSSSLKGQGLGKNIQYF.

This clonotype was seen many times. V gene TRBV20-1 combines with J gene TRBJ1-1; a possible D gene is TRBD1 (5 bases). This CDR3 has 15 residues. The germline gives CDR1 DFQATT, CDR2 SNEGSKA (reference sequence). Between the trimmed V and J ends, which lost 0 bases and 5 bases, there was a span of 16 bases. The CDR3 region has the DNA TGCAGTGCTAGAGATTTGGGGGATAAGGGGACTGAAGCTTTCTTT. This translates into CSARDLGDKGTEAFF.

This clonotype has more than one count but fewer than ten. J is TRBJ2-2 and V is TRBV5-1; D is uncertain. The CDR3 contains 12 residues. Per the germline V gene, CDR1 is SGHRS and CDR2 is YFSETQ. Deletions cut 2 bases from V and 5 bases from J, with 4 bases between. The CDR3 spells CASSFQTGELFF. The CDR3 coding sequence is TGCGCCAGCAGCTTCCAGACCGGGGAGCTGTTTTTT.

In its sample, this clonotype was seen many times. The chain recombines TRBV12-3 or TRBV12-4 with TRBJ1-1, with unresolved D. V shed 6 bases and J shed 7 bases, with 15 bases lying between them. CDR3 length: 13 amino acids. CDR3 DNA: TGTGCCAGCAGGATAATGGCCTGGGGTGAAGCTTTCTTT. It encodes CASRIMAWGEAFF.

This clonotype was detected ten times or more. The rearrangement joins TRBV12-3 or TRBV12-4 to TRBJ1-5, with 7 positions matching TRBD1. After removal of 3 bases from V and 11 bases from J, the junction contained 7 bases not matched to a gene. The CDR3 is 13 amino acids. CDR3 in amino acids: CASSFRVQGAQHF. The CDR3, as DNA: TGTGCCAGCAGTTTCCGAGTTCAGGGGGCCCAGCATTTT.

The chain combines TRBV10-3 with TRBJ2-7; a possible D gene is TRBD1 (5 bases). CDR3 length: 15 residues. CDR1 ENHRY and CDR2 SYGVKD come from the germline V gene. The ends were cut back, 1 base at V and 5 bases at J, with 15 bases in the middle. Here the CDR3 DNA reads TGTGCCATCAGTGAGTTCCTGGGGCCGGACCACGAGCAGTACTTC. Protein: CAISEFLGPDHEQYF.

The V gene is TRBV4-1, the J gene TRBJ1-4; D possibly corresponds to TRBD1 (5 bases). The CDR3 consists of 13 residues. The V end was cut by 4 bases, the J end by 7 bases, with 10 bases between. Germline V gene data show CDR1 as MGHRA and CDR2 as YSYEKL. CDR3 DNA sequence: TGCGCCAGCAGCCGGGACTCAGGTGAAAAACTGTTTTTT. Translating gives CASSRDSGEKLFF.

This clonotype came up a few times. The chain carries TRBV5-1 and TRBJ1-4, with D perhaps matching TRBD1 (5 bases). The ends were cut back, 5 bases at V and 2 bases at J, with 16 bases in the middle. CDR1 SGHRS and CDR2 YFSETQ come from the germline V gene. The CDR3 has 16 amino acids. CDR3 protein: CASSPTGRRTNEKLFF. CDR3 bases: TGCGCCAGCAGTCCTACAGGAAGAAGGACTAATGAAAAACTGTTTTTT. Full variable domain (remainder filled in from reference TRBV5-1 and TRBJ1-4): KAGVTQTPRYLIKTRGQQVTLSCSPISGHRSVSWYQQTPGQGLQFLFEYFSETQRNKGNFPGRFSGRQFSNSRSEMNVSTLELGDSALYLCASSPTGRRTNEKLFFGSGTQLSVL.

The rearrangement uses TRBV18 and TRBJ2-7, with 7 bases lining up with TRBD1. This CDR3 has 13 residues. Trimming cost V 6 bases and J 3 bases; bases outside gene matches: 5. Germline V gene lookup returns CDR1 KGHSH and CDR2 LQKENI. CDR3 sequence: CASSVDRDYEQYF. In DNA, the CDR3 is TGTGCCAGCTCGGTCGACAGGGACTACGAGCAGTACTTC.

This clonotype was detected many times. The V call is TRBV29-1, the J call TRBJ1-1, with no clear D. Trimming removed 2 bases at V and 1 base at J, with 11 bases between. Germline V gives CDR1 SQVTM, CDR2 ANQGSEA. CDR3 length: 14 residues. In DNA, the CDR3 is TGCAGCGTTGAATTTGTCAGACCGAACACTGAAGCTTTCTTT. This sequence encodes CSVEFVRPNTEAFF. Full variable domain (outside the CDR3, taken from reference TRBV29-1 and TRBJ1-1): SAVISQKPSRDICQRGTSLTIQCQVDSQVTMMFWYRQQPGQSLTLIATANQGSEATYESGFVIDKFPISRPNLTFSTLTVSNMSPEDSSIYLCSVEFVRPNTEAFFGQGTRLTVV.

V gene TRBV12-3 or TRBV12-4 combines with J gene TRBJ2-7; the match to TRBD2 covers 7 bases. J lost 6 bases, V lost 8 bases, and 10 bases had no gene match. This CDR3 has 13 amino acids. The CDR3 DNA sequence: TGTGCCAGCCAATTTGGGGGGAGGGCCGAGCAGTACTTC. It yields the protein CASQFGGRAEQYF.

J is TRBJ2-1 and V is TRBV20-1, with 9 bases that match TRBD2. Germline CDR1 DFQATT, CDR2 SNEGSKA (reference sequence). The junction had 3 bases not matched to a gene; V was cut back by 6 bases and J by 3 bases. The CDR3 extends over 13 amino acids. The CDR3 DNA follows: TGCAGTGCCGTAGCGGGGGACTACAATGAGCAGTTCTTC. Encoded protein: CSAVAGDYNEQFF.

This clonotype was found a few times. This chain connects TRBV4-1 to TRBJ1-2; D is uncertain. This CDR3 is built from 18 residues. The germline CDR1 and CDR2 sequences are MGHRA and YSYEKL. Trimming pared 2 bases from V and 0 bases from J, leaving 19 bases between. The CDR3 sequence is CASSQHRSSGIPNYGYTF. CDR3 nucleotides: TGCGCCAGCAGCCAACATCGGAGTTCAGGCATCCCTAACTATGGCTACACCTTC.

The chain uses TRBV9 and TRBJ1-5, with TRBD1 identical over 9 bases. The germline V gene encodes CDR1 SGDLS and CDR2 YYNGEE. V shed 2 bases, J shed 4 bases, and the junction held 4 bases outside the gene matches. This CDR3 is 15 amino acids long. CDR3 sequence reads: CASSVTGGTNQPQHF. The DNA of the CDR3 is TGTGCCAGCAGCGTGACAGGGGGGACTAATCAGCCCCAGCATTTT.

V is TRBV6-5 and J is TRBJ2-5, with D possibly TRBD2 on 6 matching bases. The germline gives CDR1 MNHEY, CDR2 SVGAGI. V was shortened by 8 bases and J by 7 bases, with 14 bases between the two germline ends. The CDR3 extends over 12 amino acids. In DNA, the CDR3 is TGTGCCAGCTCCCTCGGGGGACGGACCCAGTACTTC. This translates into CASSLGGRTQYF.

V usage is TRBV12-3 or TRBV12-4 and J usage is TRBJ1-5, with D possibly matching TRBD1 (5 bases). The length of the CDR3 is 14 residues. V was clipped by 5 bases and J by 4 bases, with 12 bases between them. The CDR3 DNA follows: TGTGCCAGCAGTCAGACAGCCCAGAATCAGCCCCAGCATTTT. Amino acids: CASSQTAQNQPQHF.

The V gene is TRBV4-3, the J gene TRBJ2-2; 9 bases map to TRBD1. V was clipped by 2 bases and J by 0 bases; unmatched bases: 4. This CDR3 spans 17 amino acids. CDR1 LGHNA and CDR2 YSLEER come from the germline V gene. The CDR3 sequence is CASSQYGQGTNTGELFF. The CDR3 DNA is TGCGCCAGCAGCCAATATGGACAGGGGACGAACACCGGGGAGCTGTTTTTT.

This chain connects TRBV24-1 to TRBJ2-3; no reliable D call. Germline V gene sequence: CDR1 KGHDR, CDR2 SFDVKD. V lost 8 bases and J lost 2, with 13 bases in between. CDR3 length: 14 amino acids. This CDR3 reads CATMDRRYTDTQYF. The CDR3 nucleotides are TGTGCCACCATGGATCGGCGGTACACAGATACGCAGTATTTT.

This clonotype was recorded only once. V usage is TRBV30 and J usage is TRBJ1-1; no reliable D call. Germline assignment: CDR1 GTSNPN and CDR2 SVGIG (reference sequence). The CDR3 contains 14 residues. Trimming removed 0 bases from V and 7 bases from J, with 15 bases in between. As DNA, the CDR3 is TGTGCCTGGAGTGTCTCGTTGCAGTCTCGTGAAGCTTTCTTT. It encodes CAWSVSLQSREAFF. The whole variable domain, remainder taken from reference TRBV30 and TRBJ1-1, is SQTIHQWPATLVQPVGSPLSLECTVEGTSNPNLYWYRQAAGRGLQLLFYSVGIGQISSEVPQNLSASRPQDRQFILSSKKLLLSDSGFYLCAWSVSLQSREAFFGQGTRLTVV.

This clonotype has only a few counts. The rearrangement joins TRBV9 to TRBJ2-2; 7 bases are a match to TRBD2. The germline gives CDR1 SGDLS, CDR2 YYNGEE. V gave up 0 bases and J gave up 0 bases; unmatched junction bases: 8. The CDR3 extends over 18 amino acids. The CDR3 coding sequence is TGTGCCAGCAGCGTAGGTTTAGCGGGCGACGCGAACACCGGGGAGCTGTTTTTT. This gives the protein CASSVGLAGDANTGELFF.

This chain uses TRBV20-1 with TRBJ2-1, with TRBD2 identical over 11 bases. Germline trimming cut 1 base from V and 8 bases from J; bases unmatched to any gene: 4. The germline CDR1 and CDR2 sequences are DFQATT and SNEGSKA (reference sequence). The CDR3 has 14 residues. This chain's CDR3 is CSARVSGRAYEQFF. DNA of the CDR3: TGCAGTGCTAGAGTTAGCGGGAGGGCCTATGAGCAGTTCTTC.

The V call is TRBV19, the J call TRBJ2-5; D may be TRBD2 (7 bases). Trimming pared 4 bases from V and 5 bases from J, leaving 11 bases between. CDR1 LNHDA and CDR2 SQIVND come from the germline V gene (reference sequence). This CDR3 has 13 amino acids. CDR3 region: CASSNREGETQYF. The CDR3 DNA reads as TGTGCCAGTAGTAACAGGGAGGGGGAGACCCAGTACTTC.

A few counts support this clonotype. The chain is built from TRBV7-2 and TRBJ1-5, with 9 bases fitting TRBD1. This CDR3 is built from 18 residues. Trimming took 1 base from V and 6 from J; bases not matched to a gene: 13. Germline V lookup: CDR1 SGHTA, CDR2 FQGNSA. The CDR3 loop is CASSLGVRDRTGAQPQHF. CDR3 DNA sequence: TGTGCCAGCAGCTTAGGGGTGCGGGACCGGACAGGGGCTCAGCCCCAGCATTTT.

In this sample, this clonotype turned up a few times. The chain carries TRBV27 and TRBJ1-2; TRBD1 aligns across 9 bases. After removal of 4 bases from V and 5 bases from J, the junction contained 2 bases not matched to a gene. CDR1 is MNHEY, CDR2 SMNVEV, per germline (reference sequence). The CDR3 covers 13 residues. The CDR3 loop reads CASSSQGAYGYTF. In DNA, the CDR3 is TGTGCCAGCAGTTCACAGGGGGCTTATGGCTACACCTTC.